This T cell receptor (beta chain) was captured in a study of monozygotic twins with inflammatory bowel disease. Study results and caveats: Especially where disease activity was present, IBD patients had fewer clonotypes in common with others than healthy twins did.

With the 5' RACE reads reprocessed, TCRdb shows one record per CDR3 protein and no DNA. The sample is made up of over 110,000 distinct CDR3 sequences, and the top ten hold approximately 2.5% of it. Of note for this clonotype: Its matching antigen is unknown.

The V gene's germline CDR1 is SGHRS and CDR2 YFSETQ. This CDR3 is 16 amino acids long. The receptor's source is a human donor with ulcerative colitis or Crohn's disease, or a healthy co-twin of an affected twin (not recorded which). Material: blood. This chain links TRBV5-1 with TRBJ2-3; the TCRdb call, TRBD1, lacks DNA for checking. The CDR3 reads CASSSANRGMTDTQYF.